A selection of T cell receptor beta chains follows, all from one sample in a study of blood T cell repertoires in COVID-19. Method: immunoSEQ multiplex PCR; TCRdb's copy keeps in-frame clones and lacks some. The profile covers about 210,000 clones, with around 89% appearing a single time and 4% to 6% taken by the ten largest. The sample taken for sequencing was peripheral blood. All receptors derive from a woman aged 35 to 49 with acute or convalescent COVID-19. Both conserved end residues are part of each CDR3. The D gene is left open where the match is weak. The size of a clone is reported for some rows only, either as once, few or many, or as a class for expanded clones.

j_call v_call clone_size d_call cdr3_nt cdr3_aa
TRBJ1-2 TRBV3-1/TRBV3-2 - TRBD1 TGTGCCAGCAGCCAAGCGGGACAGGGGGCGCCCCGCGACTATGGCTACACCTTC CASSQAGQGAPRDYGYTF
TRBJ2-1 TRBV19 - TRBD2 TGTGCCAGTAGTATAGCGTGGCGCGGGGGGGCCCATGAGCAGTTCTTC CASSIAWRGGAHEQFF
TRBJ2-1 TRBV7-3 - - TGTGCCAGCAGCTTAACCGCGGACAGTAGCTCCTACAATGAGCAGTTCTTC CASSLTADSSSYNEQFF
TRBJ1-6 TRBV30 - - TGTGCCTGGAGTGTACGACTCTCCTATAATTCACCCCTCCACTTT CAWSVRLSYNSPLHF
TRBJ2-1 TRBV19 - TRBD2 TGTGCCAGTACCCCAGGGACTAGCCGTCCGGAGCAGTTCTTC CASTPGTSRPEQFF
TRBJ2-1 TRBV11-1 - TRBD2 TGTGCCAGCAGCTTGCGGGGGGGACGATACAATGAGCAGTTCTTC CASSLRGGRYNEQFF
TRBJ2-5 TRBV7-2 - - TGTGCCAGCAGCTTAAGACCCCCTGTGTTCAGGGGAGAGACCCAGTACTTC CASSLRPPVFRGETQYF
TRBJ1-5 TRBV30 - TRBD1 TGTGCCTGGAACAGGGGAATCGGGAATCAGCCCCAGCATTTT CAWNRGIGNQPQHF
TRBJ2-5 TRBV5-5 - - TGTGCCAGCAGCTCGGTGAGATTGGCGGGAGAGACCCAGTACTTC CASSSVRLAGETQYF
TRBJ2-1 TRBV5-1 - TRBD2 TGCGCCAGCAGCCTACGACTAGCGGGGGGGAATGAGCAGTTCTTC CASSLRLAGGNEQFF
TRBJ1-2 TRBV5-1 - TRBD1 TGCGCCAGCAGCTTCGTCCCAGGGCAGGGGGTTTATGGCTACACCTTC CASSFVPGQGVYGYTF
TRBJ1-1 TRBV10-3 - - TGTGCCATCAGTGAGTCACAACAGGGGAACACTGAAGCTTTCTTT CAISESQQGNTEAFF
TRBJ1-2 TRBV4-1 - TRBD1 TGCGCCAGCAGCCAAGCTTTCCGGGACAGGGGATATGGCTACACCTTC CASSQAFRDRGYGYTF
TRBJ1-4 TRBV5-6 - TRBD1 TGTGCCAGCAGCTATCCGGGACAGCCTCATGAAAAACTGTTTTTT CASSYPGQPHEKLFF
TRBJ1-1 TRBV6-5 - - TGTGCCAGCCGCCTGGGGGGGCGGTACACTGAAGCTTTCTTT CASRLGGRYTEAFF
TRBJ1-2 TRBV3-1/TRBV3-2 few TRBD1 TGTGCCAGCAGCGAGGAGGGGGCAGGTGGCTACACCTTC CASSEEGAGGYTF
TRBJ2-1 TRBV10-1 - - TGCGCCAGCAGTGAGTCCCGGACTGGGAGCTACAATGAGCAGTTCTTC CASSESRTGSYNEQFF
TRBJ2-5 TRBV5-6 - TRBD1 TGTGCCAGCAGCTTCCGGACAGGGGCTAAGGAGACCCAGTACTTC CASSFRTGAKETQYF
TRBJ1-1 TRBV12-5 - - TGTGCTAGTGGTGCCGGGGGGTACACTGAAGCTTTCTTT CASGAGGYTEAFF
TRBJ2-2 TRBV30 - - TGTGCCTGGAGTGGGGGAGGCGGGGAGCTGTTTTTT CAWSGGGGELFF
TRBJ1-4 TRBV9 few - TGTGCCAGCAGCGTAGGGGGCAGACCTAATGAAAAACTGTTTTTT CASSVGGRPNEKLFF
TRBJ1-2 TRBV7-2 once TRBD1 TGTGCCAGCAGCTTCGGGGTGACAGGGGGTAACTATGGCTACACCTTC CASSFGVTGGNYGYTF
TRBJ2-5 TRBV10-1 - TRBD2 TGCGCCATCCTTGCCCTGACTAGCGGTAAACAAGAGACCCAGTACTTC CAILALTSGKQETQYF
TRBJ1-2 TRBV2 - - TGTGCCAGCATCGGGACTGGGATCTATGGCTACACCTTC CASIGTGIYGYTF
TRBJ2-3 TRBV5-1 - - TGCGCCAGCAGCTTGGGGACGGGAGCGGTTAGCACAGATACGCAGTATTTT CASSLGTGAVSTDTQYF
TRBJ2-3 TRBV19 - - TGTGCCAGTAGTATGACGGGGTCCAGCACAGATACGCAGTATTTT CASSMTGSSTDTQYF
TRBJ2-3 TRBV21-1 few - TGTGCCAGCAGCAAAGCTGGGACTAGCGGGGGAACAGATACGCAGTATTTT CASSKAGTSGGTDTQYF
TRBJ2-2 TRBV11-3 - - TGTGCCAGCAGCTTAGCGGGGTCGGCCGGGGAGCTGTTTTTT CASSLAGSAGELFF
TRBJ2-3 TRBV10-3 - TRBD2 TGTGCCATCAGTGACCTAGCGGGGGGCGGGGGAGATACGCAGTATTTT CAISDLAGGGGDTQYF